Presented here are 11 T cell receptor beta chains from one specimen sequenced in a study of human T cells and chemical hapten exposure. TCRdb re-called the RACE reads through MiXCR, storing one row per CDR3 protein. The sample yields approximately 370,000 distinct CDR3 sequences, approximately 5% seen once. As to time point: pre-sensitization, week 0. Treatment in this sample: therapeutic diphenylcyclopropenone sensitization with weekly scalp DPC. The specimen was whole blood, collected in connection with sensitization to the hapten diphenylcyclopropenone (DPC). Receptors originate from a woman younger than 35 with alopecia areata. Some clones in this sample may be carry-over from other donors' samples.

The rearrangement joins TRBV6-5 to TRBJ2-6; the D gene is possibly TRBD1 (6 bases). The V and J ends lost 2 bases and 4 bases respectively, with 18 bases between them. The CDR3 loop spans 18 amino acids. Germline assignment: CDR1 MNHEY and CDR2 SVGAGI. The CDR3 spells CASSYRPGAYSGANVLTF. The CDR3, as DNA: TGTGCCAGCAGTTACCGACCAGGGGCGTATTCCGGGGCCAACGTCCTGACTTTC.

This clonotype was seen many times. CDR3 amino acids: CASSPGGWGDTEAFF. The CDR3 DNA reads as TGTGCCAGCAGCCCCGGGGGTTGGGGGGACACTGAAGCTTTCTTT. This chain uses TRBV11-2 with TRBJ1-1; tentatively, D is TRBD1 (5 bases). There are 15 residues in the CDR3. Germline loops: CDR1 SGHAT, CDR2 FQNNGV. V was clipped by 5 bases and J by 3 bases, with 16 bases between them. Variable domain in full (rest from reference TRBV11-2 and TRBJ1-1): EAGVAQSPRYKIIEKRQSVAFWCNPISGHATLYWYQQILGQGPKLLIQFQNNGVVDDSQLPKDRFSAERLKGVDSTLKIQPAKLEDSAVYLCASSPGGWGDTEAFFGQGTRLTVV.

This chain uses TRBV6-6 with TRBJ1-3; D not resolved. The germline V gene encodes CDR1 MNHNY and CDR2 SVGAGI (reference sequence). V lost 9 bases and J 0 bases, leaving 12 bases between the germline ends. CDR3 length equals 14 residues. CDR3 loop: CASSRAFSGNTIYF. In nucleotides, the CDR3 is TGTGCCAGTTCCCGCGCTTTCTCTGGAAACACCATATATTTT.

This clonotype was seen at least ten times. The J gene is TRBJ1-1, the V gene TRBV29-1; perhaps TRBD1 as D (5 bases). Trimming stripped 8 bases from V and 7 bases from J, with 20 bases between. Germline V lookup: CDR1 SQVTM, CDR2 ANQGSEA. The CDR3 totals 13 residues. The CDR3 is CSIQEYARLEAFF. The CDR3 bases are TGCAGCATACAGGAATACGCTCGCCTTGAAGCTTTCTTT.

Ten or more counts support this clonotype. The chain carries TRBV7-2 and TRBJ1-3; tentative D call: TRBD1 (6 bases). V was pared by 5 bases and J by 2 bases, with 13 bases between. This CDR3 has 15 residues. Germline V lookup: CDR1 SGHTA, CDR2 FQGNSA. The CDR3 is CASSLQQGAGNTIYF. CDR3 DNA sequence: TGTGCCAGCAGCCTTCAACAGGGAGCTGGAAACACCATATATTTT. Combining the CDR3 with reference TRBV7-2 and TRBJ1-3 gives the whole variable domain GAGVSQSPSNKVTEKGKDVELRCDPISGHTALYWYRQSLGQGLEFLIYFQGNSAPDKSGLPSDRFSAERTGGSVSTLTIQRTQQEDSAVYLCASSLQQGAGNTIYFGEGSWLTVV.

Many counts were recorded for this clonotype. Written as DNA, the CDR3 is TGTGCCAGCAGTCTTAGACAGGAGTCTCCTGAAGCTTTCTTT. This translates into CASSLRQESPEAFF. This chain joins TRBV6-5 and TRBJ1-1; tentatively, D is TRBD1 (6 bases). CDR3 size: 14 residues. Per the germline V gene, CDR1 is MNHEY and CDR2 is SVGAGI. V dropped 5 bases and J dropped 6 bases, with 16 bases sitting between them.

V gene TRBV7-2 combines with J gene TRBJ1-2; tentatively, D is TRBD1 (5 bases). With 5 bases removed from V and 8 bases from J, the gap between germline ends came to 21 bases. The germline CDR1 and CDR2 sequences are SGHTA and FQGNSA. The CDR3 consists of 15 residues. The CDR3 here is CASSGQGPVNGGYTF. The CDR3 DNA reads TGTGCCAGCAGCGGGCAGGGACCCGTTAACGGGGGCTACACCTTC.

This clonotype came up many times. This rearrangement joins TRBV20-1 to TRBJ2-7, with TRBD2 matching 10 bases. This CDR3 contains 15 residues. The germline CDR1 and CDR2 sequences are DFQATT and SNEGSKA (reference sequence). Trimming removed 0 bases from V and 2 bases from J; junction bases left unmatched: 4. The CDR3 DNA is TGCAGTGCTAGAGAGGGACTAGCGCTGACCTACGAGCAGTACTTC. The encoded protein is CSAREGLALTYEQYF.

This clonotype was counted at least ten times. The rearrangement links TRBV6-2 or TRBV6-3 to TRBJ2-7; 10 bases match TRBD1. Trimming removed 8 bases from V and 3 bases from J; junction bases left unmatched: 4. CDR1 and CDR2 from the germline V gene are MNHEY and SVGEGT. This CDR3 contains 13 residues. Written as DNA, the CDR3 is TGTGCCAGCGGAGGACAGGGGGTCTACGAGCAGTACTTC. Translation gives CASGGQGVYEQYF.

This clonotype has just a few counts. The chain is built from TRBV29-1 and TRBJ2-3, with 15 positions matching TRBD2. Germline V gene sequence: CDR1 SQVTM, CDR2 ANQGSEA. The junction had 7 bases not matched to a gene; V was cut back by 7 bases and J by 5 bases. The CDR3 consists of 15 residues. The CDR3 spells CSAGLAGGPIDTQYF. The DNA of the CDR3 is TGCAGCGCCGGACTAGCGGGGGGGCCAATAGATACGCAGTATTTT.

This clonotype was observed many times. V and J are TRBV7-9 and TRBJ2-3; 7 nucleotides align to TRBD2. Looked up from germline, CDR1 is SEHNR and CDR2 is FQNEAQ (reference sequence). Losses at the gene ends were 2 bases for V and 4 bases for J; bases not matched to a gene: 6. The CDR3 length is 15 residues. The CDR3 DNA reads as TGTGCCAGCAGCTTAACGAGCGGGGAATCAGATACGCAGTATTTT. This sequence encodes CASSLTSGESDTQYF.